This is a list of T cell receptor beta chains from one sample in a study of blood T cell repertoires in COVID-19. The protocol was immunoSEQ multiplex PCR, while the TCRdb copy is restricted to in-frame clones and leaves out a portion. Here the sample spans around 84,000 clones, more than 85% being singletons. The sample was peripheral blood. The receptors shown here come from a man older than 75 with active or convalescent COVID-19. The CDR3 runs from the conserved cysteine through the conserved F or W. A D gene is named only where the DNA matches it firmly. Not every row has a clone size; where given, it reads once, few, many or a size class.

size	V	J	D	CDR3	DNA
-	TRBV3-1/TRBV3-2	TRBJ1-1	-	CASSQAPGVMNTEAFF	TGTGCCAGCAGCCAAGCCCCCGGGGTCATGAACACTGAAGCTTTCTTT
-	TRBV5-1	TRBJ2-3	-	CASSLAPQADTQYF	TGCGCCAGCAGCTTGGCCCCCCAGGCAGATACGCAGTATTTT
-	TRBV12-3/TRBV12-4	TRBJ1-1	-	CASSFSGNTEAFF	TGTGCCAGCAGTTTTTCAGGGAACACTGAAGCTTTCTTT
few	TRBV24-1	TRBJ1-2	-	CATSDSSDKTNYGYTF	TGTGCCACCAGTGATTCGTCGGACAAGACCAACTATGGCTACACCTTC
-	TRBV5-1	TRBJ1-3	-	CASSNQNSGNTIYF	TGCGCCAGCAGCAACCAGAACTCTGGAAACACCATATATTTT
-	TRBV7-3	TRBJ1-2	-	CASSRNREDGYTF	TGTGCCAGCAGCCGGAACAGGGAAGATGGCTACACCTTC
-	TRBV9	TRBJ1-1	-	CASSALEIGTEAFF	TGTGCCAGCAGCGCCCTAGAGATTGGCACTGAAGCTTTCTTT
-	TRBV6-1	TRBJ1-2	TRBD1	CASSEGTGVGYTF	TGTGCCAGCAGTGAAGGGACAGGGGTGGGCTACACCTTC
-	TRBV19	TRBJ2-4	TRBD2	CASGGGFGKNIQYF	TGTGCCAGTGGCGGGGGGTTTGGCAAAAACATTCAGTACTTC
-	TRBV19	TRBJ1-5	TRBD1	CASSIGTGGVQPQHF	TGTGCCAGTAGTATAGGGACAGGGGGGGTTCAGCCCCAGCATTTT
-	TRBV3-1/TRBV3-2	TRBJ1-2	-	CASSLGQSNYGYTF	TGTGCCAGCAGCCTTGGACAGTCGAACTATGGCTACACCTTC
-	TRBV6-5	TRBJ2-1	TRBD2	CASSFLAGGPNEQFF	TGTGCCAGCAGCTTCCTAGCGGGGGGCCCCAATGAGCAGTTCTTC
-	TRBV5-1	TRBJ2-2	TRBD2	CASSLGGLAGTGELFF	TGCGCCAGCAGCTTGGGGGGACTAGCCGGCACCGGGGAGCTGTTTTTT
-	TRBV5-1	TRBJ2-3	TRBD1	CASSLEDRGPDTQYF	TGCGCCAGCAGCTTGGAGGACAGGGGGCCAGATACGCAGTATTTT
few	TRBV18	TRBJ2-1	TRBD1	CASSAGTADNEQFF	TGTGCCAGCTCGGCCGGGACAGCTGACAATGAGCAGTTCTTC
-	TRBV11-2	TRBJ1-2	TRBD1	CASSQRQGFSSRDGYTF	TGTGCCAGCAGCCAACGACAGGGATTCAGTTCTCGGGATGGCTACACCTTC
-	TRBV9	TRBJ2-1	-	CASSVGGRYNEQFF	TGTGCCAGCAGCGTAGGGGGCCGGTACAATGAGCAGTTCTTC
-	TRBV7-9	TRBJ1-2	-	CASSLVQGMDGYTF	TGTGCCAGCAGCTTAGTCCAGGGAATGGATGGCTACACCTTC
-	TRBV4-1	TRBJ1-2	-	CASSKPGDRVYGYTF	TGCGCCAGCAGCAAGCCCGGTGACCGGGTCTATGGCTACACCTTC
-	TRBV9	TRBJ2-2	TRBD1	CASSDGTGEEVTGELFF	TGTGCCAGCAGCGACGGGACAGGGGAGGAGGTCACCGGGGAGCTGTTTTTT
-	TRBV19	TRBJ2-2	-	CASIGGNTGELFF	TGTGCCAGTATCGGGGGAAACACCGGGGAGCTGTTTTTT
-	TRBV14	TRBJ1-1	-	CASSQLTILNTEAFF	TGTGCCAGCAGCCAACTAACTATCCTTAACACTGAAGCTTTCTTT
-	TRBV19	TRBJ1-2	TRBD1	CASSPRGRGYGYTF	TGTGCCAGTAGTCCCAGGGGGCGCGGCTATGGCTACACCTTC
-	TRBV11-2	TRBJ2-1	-	CASSLQGGDEQFF	TGTGCCAGCAGCCTACAGGGGGGGGATGAGCAGTTCTTC
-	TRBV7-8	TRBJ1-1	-	CASSFPGTEAFF	TGTGCCAGCAGCTTTCCCGGGACTGAAGCTTTCTTT
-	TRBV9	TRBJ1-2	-	CASSDPRTVRGYTF	TGTGCCAGCAGCGACCCCCGGACAGTGAGGGGCTACACCTTC
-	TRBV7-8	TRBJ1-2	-	CASSRGGFGYTF	TGTGCCAGCAGCCGAGGAGGCTTTGGCTACACCTTC
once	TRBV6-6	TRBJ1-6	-	CAIARGGENSPLHF	TGTGCCATCGCCCGGGGCGGGGAAAATTCACCCCTCCACTTT